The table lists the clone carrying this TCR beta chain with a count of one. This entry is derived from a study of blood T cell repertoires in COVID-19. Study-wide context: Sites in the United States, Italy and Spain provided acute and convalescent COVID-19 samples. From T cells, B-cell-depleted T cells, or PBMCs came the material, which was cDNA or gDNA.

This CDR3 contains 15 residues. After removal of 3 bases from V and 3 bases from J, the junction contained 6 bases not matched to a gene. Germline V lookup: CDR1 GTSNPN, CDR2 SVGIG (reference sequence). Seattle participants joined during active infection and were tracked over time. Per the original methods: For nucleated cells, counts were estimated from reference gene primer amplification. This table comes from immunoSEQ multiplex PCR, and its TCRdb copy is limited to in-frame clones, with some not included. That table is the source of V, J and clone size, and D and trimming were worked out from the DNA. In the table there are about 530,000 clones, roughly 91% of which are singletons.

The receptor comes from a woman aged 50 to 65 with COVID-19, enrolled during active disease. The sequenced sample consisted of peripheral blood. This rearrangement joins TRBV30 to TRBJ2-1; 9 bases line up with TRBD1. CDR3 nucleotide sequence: TGTGCCTGGAGGCGCCGGGACAGGGACTACAATGAGCAGTTCTTC. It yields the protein CAWRRRDRDYNEQFF.